This T cell receptor (beta chain) was recorded in a study of T cell responses to AZD1222 COVID-19 vaccine. The CDR3 is 15 amino acids. V shed 5 bases and J 4 bases; nucleotides not matched to a gene: 8. Germline V gene data show CDR1 as MNHEY and CDR2 as SMNVEV (reference sequence). The data were produced by immunoSEQ multiplex PCR, yet TCRdb's version contains in-frame clones alone and is incomplete. The sample lists some 100,000 clones, approximately 90% occurring once. General study results and limits: The CD4 TCRs associated with vaccination extended across spike and predominated at 160-218 and 743-854. The donors showed a predominance of white British ancestry and of females, with possible underestimation of clonal diversity.

As to this clone: Its antigen is still unknown.

This TCR derives from an adult in good health. The chain employs TRBV27 and TRBJ2-7; 10 bases line up with TRBD1. Source: peripheral blood, taken on day 0 of AZD1222 vaccination. CDR3 in amino acids: CASSPQTGGAYEQYF. For the CDR3, the DNA is TGTGCCAGCAGTCCTCAGACAGGGGGCGCGTACGAGCAGTACTTC.